This T cell receptor beta chain is from a study of cytomegalovirus exposure and HLA in healthy donors. V was pared by 2 bases and J by 2 bases, with 8 bases of the junction left unmatched. Germline V gene data show CDR1 as SGDLS and CDR2 as YYNGEE. The CDR3 length is 18 residues. Clones were read by immunoSEQ multiplex PCR, and TCRdb kept only the in-frame ones, dropping some. The sample holds about 360,000 clones, about nine tenths seen once. Overall study results and limits: Most TCR sequences proved rare, with some public TCRs found in many donors. Researchers reported that a few CMV-associated chains were confirmed in vitro as CMV antigen-specific. According to reports, the classifier identified cytomegalovirus status with high specificity and sensitivity.

About this clone itself: The antigen remains unidentified.

The study drew the donors from its approximately 120-subject validation cohort, separate from the roughly 670-subject first cohort. The source is a woman under 30 in good health and CMV-seronegative. The chain joins TRBV9 to TRBJ2-3, with TRBD2 identical over 13 bases. Source material: PBMCs. The CDR3 is CASSVPLAGGIDTDTQYF. In DNA, the CDR3 is TGTGCCAGCAGCGTTCCACTAGCGGGGGGGATAGACACAGATACGCAGTATTTT.